What follows describes a single T cell receptor beta chain. TCR beta CDR3 sequences were amplified from RNA transcripts. An initial round of RT-PCR targeting the TCR CDR3 relied on the HTBI primer set. TCRdb analysed the multiplex PCR reads with MiXCR anew, one entry per CDR3 protein. The sample contains some 460,000 distinct CDR3 sequences, roughly 14% of which appear only once. Germline CDR1 is SGDLS and CDR2 is YYNGEE. The CDR3 contains 14 residues. With 0 bases clipped from V and 7 bases from J, the junction kept 1 base outside the gene matches. For the diagnoses, clinical symptoms, serum thyroxine and TRAb, thyroid ultrasound and orbital computed tomography were used. The data belong to a study of T cells in Graves' hyperthyroidism and ophthalmopathy.

The chain recombines TRBV9 with TRBJ2-1; 10 nucleotides match TRBD2. The source material was blood. This sequence was found in a woman aged 18-30 years with Graves' hyperthyroidism. The CDR3 loop reads CASSVDSGRNEQFF. The CDR3 DNA sequence: TGTGCCAGCAGCGTAGATAGCGGGAGGAATGAGCAGTTCTTC.